This TCR beta chain comes out of a study of blood T cell repertoires in COVID-19. Cohorts were determined from participant-reported clinical history. CDR1 SGDLS and CDR2 YYNGEE come from the germline V gene. The CDR3 is 15 residues long. Germline trimming cut 3 bases from V and 3 bases from J; bases unmatched to any gene: 6. Authors' methods: Scientists estimated how many nucleated cells there were by amplifying reference gene primers. Assay used: immunoSEQ multiplex PCR; TCRdb lists only in-frame clones, some missing. That table supplies the V and J calls and clone size; D and trimming were determined from the DNA. Among approximately 300,000 clones listed, about 90% were seen once.

Sequences were obtained from PBMCs or T cells enriched from blood (not recorded which). This receptor was identified in a woman aged 18-35 years with acute COVID-19. The rearrangement links TRBV9 to TRBJ2-3; 8 bases line up with TRBD2. CDR3 coding DNA: TGTGCCAGCAGCGCCAGCGGGAGTCCAACAGATACGCAGTATTTT. Encoded protein: CASSASGSPTDTQYF.